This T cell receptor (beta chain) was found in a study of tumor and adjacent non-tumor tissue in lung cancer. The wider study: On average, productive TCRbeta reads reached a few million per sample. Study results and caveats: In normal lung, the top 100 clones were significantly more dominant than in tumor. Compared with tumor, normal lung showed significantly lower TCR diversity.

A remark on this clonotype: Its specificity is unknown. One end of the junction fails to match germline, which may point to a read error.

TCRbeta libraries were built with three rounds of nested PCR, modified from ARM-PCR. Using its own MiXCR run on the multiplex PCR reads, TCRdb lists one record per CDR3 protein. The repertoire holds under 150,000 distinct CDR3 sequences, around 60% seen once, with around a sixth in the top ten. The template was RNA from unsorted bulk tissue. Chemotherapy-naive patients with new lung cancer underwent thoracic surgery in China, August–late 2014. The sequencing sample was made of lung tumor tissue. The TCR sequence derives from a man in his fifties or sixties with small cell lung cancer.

In DNA form, the CDR3 reads TGTGACAGCAGTTTGACAGGGGGCTCCTCCTTCGAGCAGTACTTC. Amino acid sequence: CDSSLTGGSSFEQYF. J is TRBJ2-7 and V is TRBV6-5; 10 bases are shared with TRBD1. The germline gives CDR1 MNHEY, CDR2 SVGAGI. This CDR3 is built from 15 residues.